This T cell receptor beta chain was sequenced during a study of shared clonotypes between healthy human individuals. Positive CCR7 selection of CD45RO-negative cells yielded the naive CD8 cells, and terminally differentiated effector memory CD45RA+ cells were excluded. As to this clone: The junction does not match germline at one end; this may be a read error.

Repertoires were generated with immunoSEQ multiplex PCR, while TCRdb's copy carries only in-frame clones and drops some. The profile shows 2 million or so clones, about 95% of them singletons. CDR1 is SQVTM and CDR2 is ANQGSEA in the germline V gene. The CDR3 is made up of 11 amino acids. The V call is TRBV29-1, the J call TRBJ2-3; TRBD1 matches at 8 bases. Sequencing was carried out using naive CD8+ T cells sorted from blood. The sequence was collected from a young man in good health. CDR3 sequence reads: CSAELRDRPCF. In nucleotides, the CDR3 is TGCAGCGCCGAGCTCCGGGACAGGCCGTGTTTT.